This T cell receptor (beta chain) was found in a study of shared clonotypes between healthy human individuals. The study, taken as a whole, reports: Larger estimated richness was generally recorded for naive subsets relative to memory subsets.

V dropped 4 bases and J dropped 4; count of bases not matched to a gene: 14. This CDR3 has 19 amino acids. Germline assignment: CDR1 PRHDT and CDR2 FYEKMQ (reference sequence). The method was immunoSEQ multiplex PCR; TCRdb's version includes in-frame clones alone and lacks a portion of them. There are more than 2 million clones in the sample; roughly 95% occur only once, and more than 0.95% lies in the top ten. Concerning this clone itself: The antigen is unknown.

Only CD45RO-negative cells positively selected for CCR7 counted as naive CD8 cells, so terminally differentiated effector memory CD45RA+ cells were excluded. This TCR was recovered from a man younger than 35 in good health. What was sequenced was naive CD8+ T cells sorted from blood. The J gene is TRBJ2-2, the V gene TRBV13; 11 bases are shared with TRBD1. In DNA form, the CDR3 reads TGTGCCAGCAGCTGGACCGGGACAGGGGGTGGGAGAAGCACCGGGGAGCTGTTTTTT. Translating gives CASSWTGTGGGRSTGELFF.